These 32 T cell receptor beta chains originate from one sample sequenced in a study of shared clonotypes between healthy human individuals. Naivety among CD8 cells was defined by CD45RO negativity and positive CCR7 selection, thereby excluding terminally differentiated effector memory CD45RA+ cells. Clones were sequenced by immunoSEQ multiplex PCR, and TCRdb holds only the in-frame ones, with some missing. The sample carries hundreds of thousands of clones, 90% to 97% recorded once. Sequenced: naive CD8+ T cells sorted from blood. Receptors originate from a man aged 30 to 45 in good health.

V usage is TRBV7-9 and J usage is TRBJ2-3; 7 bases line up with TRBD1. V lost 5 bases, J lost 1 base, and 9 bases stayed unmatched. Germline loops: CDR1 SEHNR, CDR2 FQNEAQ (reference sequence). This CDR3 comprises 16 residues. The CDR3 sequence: CASSPRTGPRTDTQYF. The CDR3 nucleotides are TGTGCCAGCAGCCCCAGGACAGGACCACGCACAGATACGCAGTATTTT.

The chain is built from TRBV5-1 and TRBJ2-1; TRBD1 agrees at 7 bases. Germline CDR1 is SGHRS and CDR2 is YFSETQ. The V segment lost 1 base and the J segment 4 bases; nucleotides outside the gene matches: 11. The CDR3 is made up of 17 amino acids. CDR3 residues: CASSLFGQGDAYNEQFF. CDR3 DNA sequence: TGCGCCAGCAGCTTGTTTGGGCAGGGGGATGCATACAATGAGCAGTTCTTC.

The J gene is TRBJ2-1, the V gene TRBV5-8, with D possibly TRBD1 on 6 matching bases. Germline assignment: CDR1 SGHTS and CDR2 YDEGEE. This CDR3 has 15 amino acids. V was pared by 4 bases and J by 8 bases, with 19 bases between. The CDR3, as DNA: TGTGCCAGCAGCACAGCGCTTACAGGGTTTGATGAGCAGTTCTTC. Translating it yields CASSTALTGFDEQFF.

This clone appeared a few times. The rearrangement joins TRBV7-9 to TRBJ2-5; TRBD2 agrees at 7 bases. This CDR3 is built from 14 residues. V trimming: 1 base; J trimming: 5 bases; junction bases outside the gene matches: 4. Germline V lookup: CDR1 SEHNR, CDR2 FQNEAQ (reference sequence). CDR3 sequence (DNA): TGTGCCAGCAGCTTAGGAATCGGGGGGGAGACCCAGTACTTC. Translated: CASSLGIGGETQYF.

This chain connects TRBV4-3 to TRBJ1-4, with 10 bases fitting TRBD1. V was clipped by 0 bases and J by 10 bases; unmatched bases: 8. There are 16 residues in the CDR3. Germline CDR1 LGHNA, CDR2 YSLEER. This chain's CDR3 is CASSQDAGTGEGKLFF. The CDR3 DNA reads TGCGCCAGCAGCCAAGATGCCGGGACAGGGGAAGGAAAACTGTTTTTT.

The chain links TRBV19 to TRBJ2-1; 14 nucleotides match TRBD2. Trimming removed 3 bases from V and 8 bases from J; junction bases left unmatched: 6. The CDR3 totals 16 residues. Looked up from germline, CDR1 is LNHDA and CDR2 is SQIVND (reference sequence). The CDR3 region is CASSIGVGLAGDEQFF. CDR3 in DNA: TGTGCCAGTAGTATCGGTGTGGGACTAGCGGGAGATGAGCAGTTCTTC.

The CDR3 protein is CASSASGQGAYEQYF. The CDR3 DNA follows: TGTGCCAGTAGCGCTAGCGGACAGGGAGCCTACGAGCAGTACTTC. This chain connects TRBV19 to TRBJ2-7, with D perhaps matching TRBD1 (8 bases). The CDR3 sequence is 15 residues long. V was trimmed by 6 bases and J by 2 bases, leaving 17 bases between them. Germline-derived CDR1 and CDR2 are LNHDA and SQIVND (reference sequence).

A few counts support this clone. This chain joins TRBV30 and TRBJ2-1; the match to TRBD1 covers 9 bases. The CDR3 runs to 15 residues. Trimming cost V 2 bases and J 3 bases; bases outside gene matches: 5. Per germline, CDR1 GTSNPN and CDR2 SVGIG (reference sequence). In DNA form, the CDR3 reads TGTGCCTGGAGTATAGGACAGGGGAACTACAATGAGCAGTTCTTC. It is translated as CAWSIGQGNYNEQFF.

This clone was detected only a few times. CDR3 DNA sequence: TGTGCCAGCGATTTAGCGGGGCCCTCCTACGAGCAGTACTTC. Translated: CASDLAGPSYEQYF. The chain carries TRBV2 and TRBJ2-7; 8 bases are shared with TRBD2. The CDR3 is 14 residues long. Germline CDR1 and CDR2: SNHLY and FYNNEI. V lost 8 bases, J lost 0 bases, and 6 bases stayed unmatched. The full variable domain, rest sourced from reference TRBV2 and TRBJ2-7, is EPEVTQTPSHQVTQMGQEVILRCVPISNHLYFYWYRQILGQKVEFLVSFYNNEISEKSEIFDDQFSVERPDGSNFTLKIRSTKLEDSAMYFCASDLAGPSYEQYFGPGTRLTVT.

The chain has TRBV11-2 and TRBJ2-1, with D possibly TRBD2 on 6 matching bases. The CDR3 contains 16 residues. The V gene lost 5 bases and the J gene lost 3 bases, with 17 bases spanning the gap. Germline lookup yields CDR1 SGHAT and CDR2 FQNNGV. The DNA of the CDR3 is TGTGCCAGCAGCACGAACGGGGGAGAGTTCTACAATGAGCAGTTCTTC. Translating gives CASSTNGGEFYNEQFF.

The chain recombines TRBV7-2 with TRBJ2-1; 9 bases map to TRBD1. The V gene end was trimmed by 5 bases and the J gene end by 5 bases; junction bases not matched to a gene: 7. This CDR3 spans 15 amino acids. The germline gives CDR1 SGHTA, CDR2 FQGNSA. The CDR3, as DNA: TGTGCCAGCAGCCCGGGGACAGGGAGCCACAATGAGCAGTTCTTC. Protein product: CASSPGTGSHNEQFF. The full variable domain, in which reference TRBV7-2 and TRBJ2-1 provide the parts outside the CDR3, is GAGVSQSPSNKVTEKGKDVELRCDPISGHTALYWYRQSLGQGLEFLIYFQGNSAPDKSGLPSDRFSAERTGGSVSTLTIQRTQQEDSAVYLCASSPGTGSHNEQFFGPGTRLTVL.

The chain's CDR3 is CASSSRQDPTRDEQFF. CDR3 nucleotide sequence: TGTGCCAGCAGCTCCAGGCAGGACCCTACACGCGATGAGCAGTTCTTC. This rearrangement joins TRBV7-9 to TRBJ2-1; D not resolved. Germline CDR1 SEHNR, CDR2 FQNEAQ (reference sequence). Trimming cost V 4 bases and J 8 bases, with 21 bases left between them. The length of the CDR3 is 16 residues. Based on the CDR3 plus reference TRBV7-9 and TRBJ2-1, the full variable domain is DTGVSQNPRHKITKRGQNVTFRCDPISEHNRLYWYRQTLGQGPEFLTYFQNEAQLEKSRLLSDRFSAERPKGSFSTLEIQRTEQGDSAMYLCASSSRQDPTRDEQFFGPGTRLTVL.

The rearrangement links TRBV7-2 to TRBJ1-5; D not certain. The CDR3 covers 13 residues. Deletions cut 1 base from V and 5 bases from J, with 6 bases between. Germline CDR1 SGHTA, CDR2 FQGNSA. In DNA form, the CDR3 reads TGTGCCAGCAGCTTAGACGTGTATCAGCCCCAGCATTTT. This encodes CASSLDVYQPQHF.

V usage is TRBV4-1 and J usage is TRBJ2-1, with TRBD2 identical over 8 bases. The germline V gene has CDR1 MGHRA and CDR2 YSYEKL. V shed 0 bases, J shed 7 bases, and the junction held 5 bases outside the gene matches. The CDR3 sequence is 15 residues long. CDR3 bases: TGCGCCAGCAGCCAAGATAGGGGACTAGATAATGAGCAGTTCTTC. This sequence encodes CASSQDRGLDNEQFF.

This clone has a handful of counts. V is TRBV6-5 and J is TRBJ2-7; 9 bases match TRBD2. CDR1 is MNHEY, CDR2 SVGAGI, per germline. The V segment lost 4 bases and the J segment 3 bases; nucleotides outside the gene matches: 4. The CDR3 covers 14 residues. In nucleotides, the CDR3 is TGTGCCAGCAGTTTTAGCGGGAGCTACTACGAGCAGTACTTC. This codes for CASSFSGSYYEQYF.

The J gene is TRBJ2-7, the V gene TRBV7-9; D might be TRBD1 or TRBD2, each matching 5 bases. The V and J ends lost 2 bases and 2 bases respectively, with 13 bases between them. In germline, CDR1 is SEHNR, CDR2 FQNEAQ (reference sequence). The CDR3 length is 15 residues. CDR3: CASSLPGRETYEQYF. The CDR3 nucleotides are TGTGCCAGCAGCTTACCGGGACGCGAAACCTACGAGCAGTACTTC.

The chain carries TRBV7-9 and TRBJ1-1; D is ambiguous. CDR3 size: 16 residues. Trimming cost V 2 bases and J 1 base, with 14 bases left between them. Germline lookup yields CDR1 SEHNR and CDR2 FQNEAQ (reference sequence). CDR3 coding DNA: TGTGCCAGCAGCTTACCCGGACCAATGGAGAACACTGAAGCTTTCTTT. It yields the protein CASSLPGPMENTEAFF.

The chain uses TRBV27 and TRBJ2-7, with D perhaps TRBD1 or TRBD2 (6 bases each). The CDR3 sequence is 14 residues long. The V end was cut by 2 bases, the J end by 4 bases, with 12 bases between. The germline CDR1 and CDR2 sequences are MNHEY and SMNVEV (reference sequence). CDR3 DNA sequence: TGTGCCAGCAGTTTAAGGGGGGCCGTATACGAGCAGTACTTC. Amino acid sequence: CASSLRGAVYEQYF.

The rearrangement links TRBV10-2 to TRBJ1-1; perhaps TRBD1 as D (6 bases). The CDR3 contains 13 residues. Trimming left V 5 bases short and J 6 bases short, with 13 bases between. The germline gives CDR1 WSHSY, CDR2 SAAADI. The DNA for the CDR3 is TGCGCCAGCAGTCTTCACAGGGATCCTGAAGCTTTCTTT. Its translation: CASSLHRDPEAFF.

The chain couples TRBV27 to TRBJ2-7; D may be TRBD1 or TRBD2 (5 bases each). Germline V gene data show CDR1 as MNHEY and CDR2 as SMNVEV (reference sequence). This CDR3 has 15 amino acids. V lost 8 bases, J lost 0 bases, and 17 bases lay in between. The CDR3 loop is CASFPTPGPSYEQYF. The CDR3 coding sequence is TGTGCCAGCTTCCCTACCCCGGGACCCTCCTACGAGCAGTACTTC.

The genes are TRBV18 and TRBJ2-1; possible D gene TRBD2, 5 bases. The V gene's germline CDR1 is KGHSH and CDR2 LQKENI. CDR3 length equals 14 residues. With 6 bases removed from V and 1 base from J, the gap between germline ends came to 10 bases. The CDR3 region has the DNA TGTGCCAGCTCCTGGAGGTTGTCCTACAATGAGCAGTTCTTC. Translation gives CASSWRLSYNEQFF.

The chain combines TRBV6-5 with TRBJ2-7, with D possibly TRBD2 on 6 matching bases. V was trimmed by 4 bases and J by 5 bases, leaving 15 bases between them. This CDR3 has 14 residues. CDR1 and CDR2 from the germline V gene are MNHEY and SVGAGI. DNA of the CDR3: TGTGCCAGCAGTTGGCGGGACCCGCGGGACGAGCAGTACTTC. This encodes CASSWRDPRDEQYF.

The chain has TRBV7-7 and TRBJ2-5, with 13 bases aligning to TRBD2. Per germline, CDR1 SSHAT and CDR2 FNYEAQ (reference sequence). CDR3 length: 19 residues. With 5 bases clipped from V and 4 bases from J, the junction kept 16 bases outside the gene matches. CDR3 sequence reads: CASSPGASGLAGSAETQYF. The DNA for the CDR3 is TGTGCCAGCAGCCCGGGGGCCTCGGGACTAGCGGGATCCGCAGAGACCCAGTACTTC.

The chain's CDR3 is CASRPNRVSTDTQYF. CDR3 nucleotides: TGTGCCAGCAGACCTAACAGGGTTAGTACAGATACGCAGTATTTT. The V and J genes are TRBV27 and TRBJ2-3; D possibly corresponds to TRBD1 (6 bases). The germline V and J ends were trimmed by 6 bases and 3 bases, with 16 bases remaining between them. The CDR3 is 15 amino acids. Germline V gene lookup returns CDR1 MNHEY and CDR2 SMNVEV (reference sequence).

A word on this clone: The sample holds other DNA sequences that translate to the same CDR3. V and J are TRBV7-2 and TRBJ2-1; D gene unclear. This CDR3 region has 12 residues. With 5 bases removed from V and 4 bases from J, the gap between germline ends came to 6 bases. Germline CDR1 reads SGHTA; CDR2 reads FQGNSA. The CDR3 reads CASSLSYNEQFF. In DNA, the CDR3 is TGTGCCAGCAGCCTATCATACAATGAGCAGTTCTTC.

The CDR3 nucleotides are TGTGCCAGCAGTTACTTAGCGGGGCAGTTCAATGAGCAGTTCTTC. Translation gives CASSYLAGQFNEQFF. The chain has TRBV28 and TRBJ2-1, with 8 bases identical to TRBD2. The CDR3 is 15 residues long. Germline CDR1 and CDR2: MDHEN and SYDVKM. V shed 4 bases and J 6 bases; nucleotides not matched to a gene: 8.

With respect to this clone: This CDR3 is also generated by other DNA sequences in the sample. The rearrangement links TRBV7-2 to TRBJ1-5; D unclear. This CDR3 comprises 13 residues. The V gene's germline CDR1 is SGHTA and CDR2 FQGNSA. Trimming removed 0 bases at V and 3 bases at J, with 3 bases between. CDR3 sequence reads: CASSLAANQPQHF. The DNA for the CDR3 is TGTGCCAGCAGCTTAGCGGCCAATCAGCCCCAGCATTTT.

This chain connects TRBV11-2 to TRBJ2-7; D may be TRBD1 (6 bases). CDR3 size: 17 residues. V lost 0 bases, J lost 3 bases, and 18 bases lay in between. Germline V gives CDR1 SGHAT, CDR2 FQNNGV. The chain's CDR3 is CASSLEVLSTGRYEQYF. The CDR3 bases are TGTGCCAGCAGCTTAGAGGTTTTAAGTACAGGGCGCTACGAGCAGTACTTC.

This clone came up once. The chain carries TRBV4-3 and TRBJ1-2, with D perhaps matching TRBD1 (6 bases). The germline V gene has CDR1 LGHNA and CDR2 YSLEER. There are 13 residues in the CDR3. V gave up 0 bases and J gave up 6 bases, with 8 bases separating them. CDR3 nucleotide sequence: TGCGCCAGCAGCCAAGACAGGGGCGATGGCTACACCTTC. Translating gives CASSQDRGDGYTF.

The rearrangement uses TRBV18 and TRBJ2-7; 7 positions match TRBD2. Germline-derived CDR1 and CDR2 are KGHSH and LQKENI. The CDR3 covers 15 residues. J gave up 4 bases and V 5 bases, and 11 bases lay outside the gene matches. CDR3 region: CASSSGLVDSYEQYF. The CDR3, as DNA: TGTGCCAGCTCATCCGGACTAGTCGATAGTTACGAGCAGTACTTC.

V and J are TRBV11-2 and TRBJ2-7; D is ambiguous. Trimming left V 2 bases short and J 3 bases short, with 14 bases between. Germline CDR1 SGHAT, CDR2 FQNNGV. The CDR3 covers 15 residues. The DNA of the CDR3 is TGTGCCAGCAGCTTATGGCGGCCTCCTAACTACGAGCAGTACTTC. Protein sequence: CASSLWRPPNYEQYF.

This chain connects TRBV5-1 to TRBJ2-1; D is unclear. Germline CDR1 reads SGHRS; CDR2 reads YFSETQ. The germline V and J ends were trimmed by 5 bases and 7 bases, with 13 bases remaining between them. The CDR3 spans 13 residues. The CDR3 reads CASRAISSNEQFF. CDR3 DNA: TGCGCCAGCAGAGCCATCTCTAGTAATGAGCAGTTCTTC.